This T cell receptor (beta chain) was retrieved from a study of radiation and T cells in renal cell carcinoma. Time point specified: blood 2 weeks post-SBRT. Treatment meaning: 15 Gy SBRT to primary tumor, nephrectomy 4 weeks later. CDR3 length equals 15 residues. Trimming cost V 2 bases and J 5 bases; bases outside gene matches: 8. The V gene's germline CDR1 is SGHRS and CDR2 YFSETQ. The assay was immunoSEQ multiplex PCR, and TCRdb's table has in-frame clones only and misses some. The sample lists 120,000 or so clones, around 82% occurring once. The source was blood, collected from a patient whose treatment included radiotherapy and nephrectomy. The receptor was isolated from a man aged 45 to 65 with renal cell carcinoma. This rearrangement joins TRBV5-1 to TRBJ2-7; 9 bases align to TRBD1. The DNA for the CDR3 is TGCGCCAGCAGCTTTGAAGGGACAGGGAGCCACGAGCAGTACTTC. Residues: CASSFEGTGSHEQYF.